This T cell receptor beta chain appears in the sequencing data of a study of CD8 T cells in ankylosing spondylitis. Study-level findings and limits: Past research had described some motif variants in reactive arthritis synovial fluid and blood. One TCR beta motif, made up of roughly eight highly homologous variants, appeared characteristic of ankylosing spondylitis blood. Reportedly, significant enrichment of disease-linked clones occurred in matched ankylosing spondylitis synovial fluid. CD8+ by phenotype, disease-linked clones were relatively rare in peripheral blood.

V gave up 4 bases and J gave up 6 bases, with 18 bases separating them. CDR3 length equals 15 residues. Germline V lookup: CDR1 LGHDT, CDR2 YNNKEL (reference sequence). Via MiXCR, TCRdb re-called the 5' RACE reads, giving one row per CDR3 protein. The sample records around 210,000 distinct CDR3 sequences, 8.2% being singletons. This clonotype was observed many times. Its antigen is currently unknown. This receptor was taken from a female donor with ankylosing spondylitis or in good health (not recorded which). The source material was blood, either unsorted or a sorted T cell fraction (not recorded which). The gene calls are TRBV3-1 and TRBJ1-1; weak D call: TRBD1 (5 bases). CDR3 in DNA: TGTGCCAGCAGCCGGAGGGGAGGTACGTCATCTGAAGCTTTCTTT. As protein: CASSRRGGTSSEAFF.